This is a list of T cell receptor beta chains from one sample in a study of T cell repertoires in cytomegalovirus infection. One entry per CDR3 protein, called by TCRdb with MiXCR from the reads. The profile shows fewer than 700,000 distinct CDR3 sequences, more than 20% of them singletons. Sequencing was done on a sample of CD8+ T cells from PBMCs. The receptors were sampled from a human donor in good health (CMV status not recorded). Some clones in this sample may be carry-over from other donors' samples. The CDR3 runs from the conserved cysteine through the conserved F or W. The D gene is left open where the match is weak. Clone size is given for some rows only: seen once, a few or many times, or a class if the clone is expanded.

>TRBV2|TRBJ1-1|-|TRBD1
TGTGCCAGCAGTGAGGCCAGGGGGCTCTCGAAGAACACTGAAGCTTTCTTT
CASSEARGLSKNTEAFF
>TRBV27|TRBJ1-4|many|-
TGTGCCAGCAGTTTAACCGGGATCCCAACTAATGAAAAACTGTTTTTT
CASSLTGIPTNEKLFF
>TRBV25-1|TRBJ2-3|-|TRBD2
TGTGCCAGCGCAGCGGGGGCTAGCACAGATACGCAGTATTTT
CASAAGASTDTQYF
>TRBV9|TRBJ2-2|few|-
TGTGCCAGCATGGGGGCTAGCGTCAACACCGGGGAGCTGTTTTTT
CASMGASVNTGELFF
>TRBV4-3|TRBJ2-4|few|-
TGCGCCAGCAGCCAAGATGGGGGACCGCCGGGCAACATTCAGTACTTC
CASSQDGGPPGNIQYF
>TRBV7-9|TRBJ2-5|many|TRBD2
TGTGCCAGCAGCCCACCCGGACTAGCGCGGGAGACCCAGTACTTC
CASSPPGLARETQYF
>TRBV7-2|TRBJ1-2|many|-
TGTGCCAGCAGCGCCCCTAAACCGGTGGGTGGCTACACCTTC
CASSAPKPVGGYTF
>TRBV7-9|TRBJ2-1|-|-
TGTGCCAGCAGCTTAGAGGACGCCACCTACAATGAGCAGTTCTTC
CASSLEDATYNEQFF
>TRBV5-1|TRBJ1-1|-|-
TGCGCCAGCAGCTTGAACGTGGGGGTCACTAAAGCTTTCTTT
CASSLNVGVTKAFF
>TRBV6-2/TRBV6-3|TRBJ2-1|-|-
TGTGCCAGCAGGCCAGATGTCTTGGGGTTGAATGAGCAGTTCTTC
CASRPDVLGLNEQFF
>TRBV7-9|TRBJ1-6|many|-
TGTGCCAGCAGCCCGCCCCGGGACGTTAATTCACCCCTCCACTTT
CASSPPRDVNSPLHF
>TRBV5-1|TRBJ2-5|few|-
TGCGCCAGCAGCTTGGAGGCAGGGGTTCGATTCGGGGAGACCCAGTACTTC
CASSLEAGVRFGETQYF
>TRBV7-8|TRBJ1-2|many|-
TGTGCCAGCAGCCTAACCTCACAAAGGACAGAACCGTATGGCTACACCTTC
CASSLTSQRTEPYGYTF
>TRBV6-2/TRBV6-3|TRBJ1-1|-|-
TGTGCCAGCAGCGAACTTAACATGAACACTGAAGCTTTCTTT
CASSELNMNTEAFF
>TRBV7-2|TRBJ2-3|many|-
TGTGCCAGCAGCTTCGGGCCAAATAGCACAGATACGCAGTATTTT
CASSFGPNSTDTQYF
>TRBV24-1|TRBJ1-6|few|-
TGTGCCACCAGTGATTTGGGGACATACTATTCACCCCTCCACTTT
CATSDLGTYYSPLHF
>TRBV5-6|TRBJ2-6|-|-
TGTGCCAGCAGCTTGCCCCGGGCCGCCTCTGGGGCCAACGTCCTGACTTTC
CASSLPRAASGANVLTF
>TRBV7-2|TRBJ1-1|-|-
TGTGCCAGCAGCTTAGATAGCGAGACAGCCATTGAAGCTTTCTTT
CASSLDSETAIEAFF
>TRBV6-6|TRBJ2-3|many|-
TGTGCCAGCAGCGGATCTAGCGAGGGGCCGTCCGTCACAGATACGCAGTATTTT
CASSGSSEGPSVTDTQYF
>TRBV6-5|TRBJ2-7|few|-
TGTGCCAGCAGTTTGGACGGGCAGGGCTTCTCCTACGAGCAGTACTTC
CASSLDGQGFSYEQYF
>TRBV14|TRBJ1-1|-|-
TGTGCCAGCAGCCGGGGACTCGGTTTAATGAACACTGAAGCTTTCTTT
CASSRGLGLMNTEAFF
>TRBV6-2/TRBV6-3|TRBJ2-1|many|-
TGTGCCAGCAGTTACCCTAGCCCTGAGCAGTTCTTC
CASSYPSPEQFF
>TRBV6-2/TRBV6-3|TRBJ2-2|few|TRBD1
TGTGCCAGCAGTTACTCCCGGACAGGGGGCCTCGGTGGGGGCAACCCGTTTTTT
CASSYSRTGGLGGGNPFF
>TRBV28|TRBJ2-5|-|TRBD2
TGTGTCAGCAGTTTGTCGACTAGCGGAAGGGAGACCCAGTACTTC
CVSSLSTSGRETQYF
>TRBV19|TRBJ1-5|-|TRBD1
TGTGCCAGTAGGGGAGGACAGGAAATAGAAGGCAATCAGCCCCAGCATTTT
CASRGGQEIEGNQPQHF
>TRBV7-8|TRBJ1-4|few|TRBD1
TGTGCCAGCAGGGACAGGGGTGGGGAAAAACTGTTTTTT
CASRDRGGEKLFF
>TRBV7-6|TRBJ2-7|few|TRBD1
TGTGCCAGCAGCTTAGCGGAACCGGGACAGAACTACGAGCAGTACTTC
CASSLAEPGQNYEQYF
>TRBV7-2|TRBJ2-3|many|TRBD2
TGTGCCAGCAGCTTACGGTTCTGGTCTAGCGGGGGGTCTAGCACAGATACGCAGTATTTT
CASSLRFWSSGGSSTDTQYF
>TRBV7-4|TRBJ2-3|-|-
TGTACCAGCAGGATGGCTGGGCTTCGCACAGATACGCAGTATTTT
CTSRMAGLRTDTQYF
>TRBV2|TRBJ1-1|few|-
TGTGCCAGCCCGGACAGTCTGAACACTGAAGCTTTCTTT
CASPDSLNTEAFF
>TRBV6-6|TRBJ2-1|few|-
TGTGCCAGCAGAGATGGAGGGTCCTACAATGAGCAGTTCTTC
CASRDGGSYNEQFF
>TRBV29-1|TRBJ1-2|-|-
TGCAGCGTTGGAAGACTTACCCTGAATGGCTACACCTTC
CSVGRLTLNGYTF
>TRBV7-9|TRBJ1-1|-|-
TGTGCCAGCAGCTCCCCCCAGGTATTCGAGGCATGGGGCACTGAAGCTTTCTTT
CASSSPQVFEAWGTEAFF
>TRBV7-9|TRBJ1-1|once|-
TGTGCCAGCACGGGGGGGCATGGCACTGAAGCTTTCTTT
CASTGGHGTEAFF
>TRBV28|TRBJ2-1|many|TRBD2
TGTGCCAGCAGTCCACACGAAGGTAGCGGGGGAAGGGATGAGCAGTTCTTC
CASSPHEGSGGRDEQFF
>TRBV6-5|TRBJ2-1|-|-
TGTGCCAGCAGTTACTCGACACAGAGGACTCACAATGAGCAGTTCTTC
CASSYSTQRTHNEQFF
>TRBV28|TRBJ2-1|few|-
TGTGCCAGCAGTTTGGGGGGGCAGAGCAATGAGCAGTTCTTC
CASSLGGQSNEQFF
>TRBV5-4|TRBJ1-1|few|TRBD1
TGTGCCAGCAGCACCGGACAGGGGGCTAACACTGAAGCTTTCTTT
CASSTGQGANTEAFF
>TRBV7-8|TRBJ2-3|many|-
TGTGCCAGCAGCTTAGGGCGGACATGGAACGCGCCAGATACGCAGTATTTT
CASSLGRTWNAPDTQYF
>TRBV27|TRBJ1-1|-|-
TGTGCCAGCAGTTTAGGGGGGTTCGGCACTGAAGCTTTCTTT
CASSLGGFGTEAFF
>TRBV28|TRBJ2-1|few|TRBD1
TGTGCCAGCAGTCCTTGGCCGAGACAGGGTATCGATGAGCAGTTCTTC
CASSPWPRQGIDEQFF
>TRBV28|TRBJ2-5|-|-
TGTGCCAGCAGTTCTCGGGACTTGGGGACCCAGTACTTC
CASSSRDLGTQYF
>TRBV20-1|TRBJ2-2|-|-
TGCAGTGCTCCCGGGCAGGGTCCCACCGGGGAGCTGTTTTTT
CSAPGQGPTGELFF
>TRBV7-6|TRBJ2-5|few|-
TGTGCCAGCAGTAGGACTAGGGGGGAGACCCAGTACTTC
CASSRTRGETQYF
>TRBV2|TRBJ2-1|-|-
TGTGCCAGCAGAACTAGATTGCAGCAGTTCTTC
CASRTRLQQFF
>TRBV11-2|TRBJ2-5|-|-
TGTGCCAGCAGCATCTGGACAGAACAAGAGACCCAGTACTTC
CASSIWTEQETQYF
>TRBV28|TRBJ2-4|few|-
TGTGCCAGCAGTTTATTCTCGACAGGCCAGCGAAACATTCAGTACTTC
CASSLFSTGQRNIQYF
>TRBV7-9|TRBJ2-1|few|TRBD2
TGTGCCAGCAGCTTCCGGGGGGGCCGTTACAATGAGCAGTTCTTC
CASSFRGGRYNEQFF
>TRBV6-2/TRBV6-3|TRBJ2-3|-|TRBD2
TGTGCCAGCAGTTATTCCCCGGGACTAGCGGACTTCAGCACAGATACGCAGTATTTT
CASSYSPGLADFSTDTQYF
>TRBV7-6|TRBJ1-3|many|-
TGTGCCAGCAGCTTAAAGAGGGGAAATGGAAACACCATATATTTT
CASSLKRGNGNTIYF
>TRBV12-3/TRBV12-4|TRBJ2-6|many|TRBD1
TGTGCCAGCAGTTTCTCACTAAACGACAGGGCTGGGGCCAACGTCCTGACTTTC
CASSFSLNDRAGANVLTF
>TRBV7-3|TRBJ2-3|many|TRBD2
TGTGCCAGCAGCCGGGGGGGCGCTAGCACAGATACGCAGTATTTT
CASSRGGASTDTQYF
>TRBV2|TRBJ2-1|-|-
TGTGCCAGCAGTGGGGGGACAACCGCCTACAATGAGCAGTTCTTC
CASSGGTTAYNEQFF
>TRBV6-5|TRBJ2-7|-|-
TGTGCCAGCAGGGCAGGAGTCGGGGAGCAGTACTTC
CASRAGVGEQYF
>TRBV29-1|TRBJ1-2|-|-
TGCAGCGTTGAAGACGGGGGGATTAACTATGGCTACACCTTC
CSVEDGGINYGYTF
>TRBV7-6|TRBJ1-6|many|-
TGTGCCAGCAGCTTAAACAGGGCGTCTGGGATTTCACCCCTCCACTTT
CASSLNRASGISPLHF
>TRBV4-3|TRBJ1-1|-|-
TGCGCCAGCAGCCAAGTTTCGGGGGCCTTGAACACTGAAGCTTTCTTT
CASSQVSGALNTEAFF
>TRBV29-1|TRBJ1-1|-|TRBD1
TGCAGCGTTGGGACAGGGGTAACTGAAGCTTTCTTT
CSVGTGVTEAFF
>TRBV28|TRBJ2-1|many|-
TGTGCCAGCAGCCTCTTGGGGCTGAGCTCCTACAATGAGCAGTTCTTC
CASSLLGLSSYNEQFF